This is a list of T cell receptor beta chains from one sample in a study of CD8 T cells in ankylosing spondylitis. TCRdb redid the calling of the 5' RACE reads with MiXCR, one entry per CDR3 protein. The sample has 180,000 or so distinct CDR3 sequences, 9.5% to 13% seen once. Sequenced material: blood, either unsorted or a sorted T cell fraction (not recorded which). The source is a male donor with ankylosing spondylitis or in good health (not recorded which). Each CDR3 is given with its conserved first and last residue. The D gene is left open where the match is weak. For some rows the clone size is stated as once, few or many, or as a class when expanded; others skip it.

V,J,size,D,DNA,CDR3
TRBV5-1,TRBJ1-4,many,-,TGCGCCAGCAGCGGAAGTCAGGGGCACTTTAATGAAAAACTGTTTTTT,CASSGSQGHFNEKLFF
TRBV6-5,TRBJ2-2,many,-,TGTGCCAGCAGTTACTCGGAGGCCGAATCGGAGGAGCTGTTTTTT,CASSYSEAESEELFF
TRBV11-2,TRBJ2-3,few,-,TGTGCCAGCAGCTTAGGGGTTGGAATCAGCACAGATACGCAGTATTTT,CASSLGVGISTDTQYF
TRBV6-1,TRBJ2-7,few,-,TGTGCCAGCAGTGGGACCTACGAGCAGTACTTC,CASSGTYEQYF
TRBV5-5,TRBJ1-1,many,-,TGTGCCAGCAGATTCTATGACAACACTGAAGCTTTCTTT,CASRFYDNTEAFF
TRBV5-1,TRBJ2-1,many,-,TGCGCCAGCAGAGCACATGAGAGCTCCTACAATGAGCAGTTCTTC,CASRAHESSYNEQFF
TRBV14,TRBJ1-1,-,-,TGTGCCAGCAGCCAGTACAGGGCGCGGAACACTGAAGCTTTCTTT,CASSQYRARNTEAFF
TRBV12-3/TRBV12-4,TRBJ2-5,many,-,TGTGCCAGCAGTTCTGGACAGCAAGAGACCCAGTACTTC,CASSSGQQETQYF
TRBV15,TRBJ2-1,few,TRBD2,TGTGCCACCAGCAGAGGCGGACTAGCGGGAGTTGATGAGCAGTTCTTC,CATSRGGLAGVDEQFF
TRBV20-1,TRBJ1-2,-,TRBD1,TGCAGTGCCTCCGGGACAGGGAGGCTCCATAACTATGGCTACACCTTC,CSASGTGRLHNYGYTF
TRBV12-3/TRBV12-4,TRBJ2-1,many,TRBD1,TGTGCCAGCAGTACATACAGGGGGCAATTCTACAATGAGCAGTTCTTC,CASSTYRGQFYNEQFF
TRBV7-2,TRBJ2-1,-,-,TGTGCCAGCAGCTTAGCGCAGGGGAACAATGAGCAGTTCTTC,CASSLAQGNNEQFF
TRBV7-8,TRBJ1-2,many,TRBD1,TGTGCCAGCAGCCAGGACAGGGACTATGGCTACACCTTC,CASSQDRDYGYTF
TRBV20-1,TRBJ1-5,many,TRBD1,TGCAGTGCCCAGGGACAGGAAAACAATCAGCCCCAGCATTTT,CSAQGQENNQPQHF
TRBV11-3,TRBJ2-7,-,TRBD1,TGTGCCAGCAGCTTGGAACAGGGGGCATCCTACGAGCAGTACTTC,CASSLEQGASYEQYF
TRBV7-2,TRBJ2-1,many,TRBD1,TGTGCCAGCAGCGGAGGGGGACAGGGTCAGAATGAGCAGTTCTTC,CASSGGGQGQNEQFF
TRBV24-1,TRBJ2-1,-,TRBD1,TGTGCCACCGGACAGGGGAATGAGCAGTTCTTC,CATGQGNEQFF
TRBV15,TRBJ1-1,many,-,TGTGCCACCAGCACCAAGGAGGGCGCTAACACTGAAGCTTTCTTT,CATSTKEGANTEAFF
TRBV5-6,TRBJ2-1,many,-,TGTGCCAGCAGCTGGAGGCGGGGCGGTGAGCAGTTCTTC,CASSWRRGGEQFF
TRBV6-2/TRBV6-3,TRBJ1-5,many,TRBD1,TGTGCCAGCAGTTACCGAACAGGGGAAGGAGGGGACAATCAGCCCCAGCATTTT,CASSYRTGEGGDNQPQHF
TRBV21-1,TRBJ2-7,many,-,TGTGCCAGCAGCAAAAATCGGGCTAGCGGGAGTTACGAGCAGTACTTC,CASSKNRASGSYEQYF
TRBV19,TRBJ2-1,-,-,TGTGCCAGTAGTGTGGACACAAGCTCCTACAATGAGCAGTTCTTC,CASSVDTSSYNEQFF
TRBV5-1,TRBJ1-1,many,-,TGCGCCAGCAGCTTCTTAAGGATGAACACTGAAGCTTTCTTT,CASSFLRMNTEAFF